The clone carrying this T cell receptor (beta chain) was detected a few times. This record belongs to a study of blood T cell repertoires in COVID-19. The study drew participants aged roughly 18 to 95 years from about two dozen US areas. TCRdb's copy holds only in-frame clones and misses some; the assay was immunoSEQ multiplex PCR. This repertoire shows roughly 250,000 clones, 90% to 95% found once; its top ten account for 1.2%. Trimming cost V 3 bases and J 1 base; bases outside gene matches: 11. The V gene's germline CDR1 is LNHDA and CDR2 SQIVND (reference sequence). The CDR3 length is 18 residues.

The sample comprised PBMCs or T cells enriched from blood (not recorded which). The sequence derives from a human donor in a cohort exposed to, infected with or recovered from COVID-19 (not recorded which). The donor label of this sample is uncertain. The chain couples TRBV19 to TRBJ1-2; 10 bases fit TRBD1. CDR3 sequence reads: CASSIKRQGAAFNYGYTF. CDR3 DNA sequence: TGTGCCAGTAGTATCAAAAGACAGGGGGCCGCTTTTAACTATGGCTACACCTTC.